A single sample is the source of the 10 T cell receptor beta chains below, sequenced in a study of long-term antiretroviral therapy in people with HIV. Runs used v3.0 of the immunoSEQ assay and were done at survey level. Some clones are missing from TCRdb's copy, which holds only in-frame ones; the method was immunoSEQ multiplex PCR. The top ten hold about a tenth of the sample, which has 25,000 to 35,000 clones, over 75% seen once. The sequencing here drew on unsorted PBMCs, taken 1.5 years before starting antiretroviral therapy. The receptors shown here come from a man between 18 and 35 years old with HIV.

CDR3 sequence reads: CASSLYKGGPYSEQYF. CDR3 sequence (DNA): TGTGCCAGCAGCCTTTATAAAGGGGGCCCCTACTCCGAGCAGTACTTC. V usage is TRBV16 and J usage is TRBJ2-7, with TRBD1 matching 7 bases. The germline gives CDR1 KGHSY, CDR2 FQNENV. V lost 4 bases to trimming and J lost 6 bases; unmatched junction nucleotides: 15. The CDR3 runs to 16 residues.

A remark on this clone: This sample also contains other DNA sequences that code for the same CDR3. This chain joins TRBV10-1 and TRBJ2-1; no definite D call. The CDR3 loop spans 13 amino acids. Germline lookup yields CDR1 WNHNN and CDR2 SYGVQD (reference sequence). With 2 bases removed from V and 4 bases from J, the gap between germline ends came to 6 bases. Written as DNA, the CDR3 is TGCGCCAGCAGTGAGGATAGTTACAATGAGCAGTTCTTC. Its translation: CASSEDSYNEQFF.

V gene TRBV7-3 combines with J gene TRBJ2-2; D uncertain. The V and J ends lost 3 bases and 4 bases respectively, with 9 bases between them. The CDR3 is 14 residues long. Germline lookup yields CDR1 SGHTA and CDR2 FQGTGA. The CDR3 sequence: CASSFNGLTGELFF. In DNA, the CDR3 is TGTGCCAGCAGCTTCAACGGGCTCACCGGGGAGCTGTTTTTT.

This clone showed up just once. V is TRBV28 and J is TRBJ2-6; 8 bases fit TRBD1. V gave up 5 bases and J gave up 4 bases; unmatched junction bases: 4. The CDR3 consists of 15 residues. Per germline, CDR1 MDHEN and CDR2 SYDVKM. CDR3 protein: CASSPTGVGANVLTF. CDR3 coding DNA: TGTGCCAGCAGTCCGACAGGGGTAGGGGCCAACGTCCTGACTTTC.

On this clone: The DNA is omitted, as the CDR3 cannot be located on it reliably, and the CDR3 follows TCRdb's listing. The chain is built from TRBV4-2 and TRBJ1-5; TRBD1 is the table's D call and was not checked against the DNA. The germline V gene has CDR1 LGHNA and CDR2 YNFKEQ. The length of the CDR3 is 20 amino acids, counting both ends. CDR3 sequence reads: CASSQDSSFGPGQGNQPQHF.

This clone was seen just once. The chain carries TRBV7-8 and TRBJ1-2; D gene ambiguous. CDR3 size: 15 residues. In germline, CDR1 is SGHVS, CDR2 FQNEAQ. Trimming took off 2 bases at V and 6 bases at J, with 16 bases between the two ends. CDR3 nucleotides: TGTGCCAGCAGCTTATGGACGGAGGTTCGAGATGGCTACACCTTC. Amino acid sequence: CASSLWTEVRDGYTF.

This chain links TRBV7-8 with TRBJ2-3; 8 nucleotides match TRBD1. V was clipped by 5 bases and J by 3 bases; unmatched bases: 13. In germline, CDR1 is SGHVS, CDR2 FQNEAQ. The CDR3 consists of 17 residues. For the CDR3, the DNA is TGTGCCAGCAGCGCGGGCGGGACAGGTCTTTTGACAGATACGCAGTATTTT. This translates into CASSAGGTGLLTDTQYF.

The table lists this clone with a few counts. This sequence joins TRBV5-1 and TRBJ1-2; D is uncertain. Trimming took 6 bases from V and 4 from J, leaving 10 bases between them. This CDR3 is 12 amino acids long. Germline V lookup: CDR1 SGHRS, CDR2 YFSETQ. As DNA, the CDR3 is TGCGCCAGCAATCCGAGCATCTATGGCTACACCTTC. Translated: CASNPSIYGYTF.

The chain carries TRBV5-5 and TRBJ2-6, with TRBD1 as a possible D gene (6 bases). This CDR3 comprises 18 residues. The germline V and J ends were trimmed by 7 bases and 0 bases, with 20 bases remaining between them. Germline CDR1 is SGHKS and CDR2 is YYEKEE (reference sequence). The CDR3 DNA follows: TGTGCCAGCCAAATTACAGGGAACCCACGCTCTGGGGCCAACGTCCTGACTTTC. It specifies CASQITGNPRSGANVLTF.

This chain connects TRBV21-1 to TRBJ2-7; the table's D call, TRBD2, has no DNA check behind it. TRBV21-1 is noted as a pseudogene. The length of the CDR3 is 15 residues. The CDR3 sequence is CARGGRTGESYEQYF. CDR3 DNA: TGTGCCAGGGGGGGTAGGACTGGGGAATCCTACGAGCAGTACTTC.